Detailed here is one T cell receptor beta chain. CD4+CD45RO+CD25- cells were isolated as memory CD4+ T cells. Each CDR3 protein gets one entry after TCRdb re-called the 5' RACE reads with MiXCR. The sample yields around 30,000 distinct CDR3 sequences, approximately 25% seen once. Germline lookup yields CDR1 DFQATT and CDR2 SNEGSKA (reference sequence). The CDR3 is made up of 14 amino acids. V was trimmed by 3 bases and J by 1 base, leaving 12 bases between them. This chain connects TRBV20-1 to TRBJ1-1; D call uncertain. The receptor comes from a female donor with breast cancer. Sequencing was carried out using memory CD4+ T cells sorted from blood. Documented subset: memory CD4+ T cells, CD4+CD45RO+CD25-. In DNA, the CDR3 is TGCAGTGCTAGGGCTTGGTTGCAGAACACTGAAGCTTTCTTT. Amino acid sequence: CSARAWLQNTEAFF.